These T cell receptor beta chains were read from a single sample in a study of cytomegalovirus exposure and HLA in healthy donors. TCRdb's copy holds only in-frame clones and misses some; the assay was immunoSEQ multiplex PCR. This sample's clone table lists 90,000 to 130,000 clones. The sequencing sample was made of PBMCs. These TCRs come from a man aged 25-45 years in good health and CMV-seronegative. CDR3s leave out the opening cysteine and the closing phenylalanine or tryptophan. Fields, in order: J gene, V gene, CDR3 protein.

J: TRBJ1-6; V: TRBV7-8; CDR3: ASSLARGSYNSPLH
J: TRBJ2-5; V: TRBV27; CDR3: ASSPTDLRTGGETQY
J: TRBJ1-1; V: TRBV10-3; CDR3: AISQWESTEAF
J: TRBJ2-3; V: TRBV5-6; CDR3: ASSLVTSGGTDTQY
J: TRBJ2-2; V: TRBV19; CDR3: ASSMEMTGDTGELF
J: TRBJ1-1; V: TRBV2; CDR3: ASSELLAGDEAF
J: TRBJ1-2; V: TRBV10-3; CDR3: AIGTGARYGYT
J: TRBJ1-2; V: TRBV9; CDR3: ASSAGGDSGYGYT
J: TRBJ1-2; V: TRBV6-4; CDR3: ASGQGSVGTYGYT
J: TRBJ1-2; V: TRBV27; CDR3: ASSLAGQGPGDGYT
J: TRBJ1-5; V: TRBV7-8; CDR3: ASSYGGGGSDQPQH
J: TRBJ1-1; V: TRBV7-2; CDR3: ASSLLSAGSTEAF
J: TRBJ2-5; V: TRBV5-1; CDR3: ASSSNTGAQETQY
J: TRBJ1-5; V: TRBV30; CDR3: AWSKGVGNQPQH
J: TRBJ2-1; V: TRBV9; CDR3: ASSVYRGDNEQF
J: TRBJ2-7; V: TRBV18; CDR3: ASSPDSYEQY
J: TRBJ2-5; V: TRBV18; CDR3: ASSPRRRETQY
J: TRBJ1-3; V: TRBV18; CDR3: ASSPNSLSGNTIY
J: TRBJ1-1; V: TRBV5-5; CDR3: ASSLDPGRSTEAF
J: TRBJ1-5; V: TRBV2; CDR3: ASSPGALSNQPQH
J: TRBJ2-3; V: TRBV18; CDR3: ASSLAENTDTQY
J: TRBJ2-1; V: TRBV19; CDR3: ASRKGGPQSYNEQF
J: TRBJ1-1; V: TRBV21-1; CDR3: ASSKGGGEKAF
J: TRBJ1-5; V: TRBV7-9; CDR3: ASSLGNSNQPQH
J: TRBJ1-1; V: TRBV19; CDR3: ASSMNLAGNTEAF
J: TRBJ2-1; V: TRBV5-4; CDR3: ASSSRGGANEQF
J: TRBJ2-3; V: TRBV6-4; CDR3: ASSGVSGGADTQY
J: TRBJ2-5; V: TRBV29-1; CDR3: SANGRGSQETQY
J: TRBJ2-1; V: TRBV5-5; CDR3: ASSLAGQGYNEQF
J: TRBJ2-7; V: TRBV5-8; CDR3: ASSLRAVSDYEQY
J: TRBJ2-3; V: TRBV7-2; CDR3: ASSLVNLAGGGNTQY
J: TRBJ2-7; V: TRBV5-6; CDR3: ASSLLPSGSYEQY
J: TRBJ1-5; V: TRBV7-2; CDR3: ASSLDRVPPQH
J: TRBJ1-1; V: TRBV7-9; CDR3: ASSLGTGGPEAF
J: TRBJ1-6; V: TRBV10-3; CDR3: AISDPVGQGIWESPLH
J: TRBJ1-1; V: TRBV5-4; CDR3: ASSQGQLNTEAF
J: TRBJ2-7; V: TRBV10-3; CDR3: ATKGTESYEQY
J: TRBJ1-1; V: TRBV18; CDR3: ASSLYRDREGEAF
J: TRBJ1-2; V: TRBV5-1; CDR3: ASSPGQGARGYT
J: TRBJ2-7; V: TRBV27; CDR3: ASSLGAGAHSYEQY
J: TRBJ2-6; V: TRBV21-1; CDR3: ASSRGQGLKGANVLT
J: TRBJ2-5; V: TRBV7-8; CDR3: ASSLGSLSWGPGKYQETQY
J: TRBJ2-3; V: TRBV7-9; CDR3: ASSGWTPSPDTQY
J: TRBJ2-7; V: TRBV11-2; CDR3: ASSLSLAGDEQY
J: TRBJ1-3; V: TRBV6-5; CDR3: ASSYSVLSSGNTIY
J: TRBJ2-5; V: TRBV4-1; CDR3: ASSLSDRGGETQY
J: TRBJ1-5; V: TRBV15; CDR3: ATSIPRGRGPGGNQPQH
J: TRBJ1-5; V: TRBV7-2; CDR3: ASSRQGSNQPQH
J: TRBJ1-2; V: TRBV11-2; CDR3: ASSLAYPGERIYGYT
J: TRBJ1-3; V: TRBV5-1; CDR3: ASSGGSGVGNTIY
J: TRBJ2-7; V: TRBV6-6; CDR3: ASSYSNSQVVVEQY
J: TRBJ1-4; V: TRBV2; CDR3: ASSGAFNGNEKLF
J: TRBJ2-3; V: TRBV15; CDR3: ATSRGTTSTDTQY
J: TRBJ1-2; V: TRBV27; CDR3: ASGLRQGSNYGYT
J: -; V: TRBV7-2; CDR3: ASSPPGTSGHEQY
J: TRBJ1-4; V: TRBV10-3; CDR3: ATKATGAGEKLF
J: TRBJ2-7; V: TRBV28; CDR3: ASSTRGPYEQY
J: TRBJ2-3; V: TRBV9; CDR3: ASSAQSADTQY
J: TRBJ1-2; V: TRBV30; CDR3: AWSPDSRHGYT